The 5 T cell receptor beta chains below all came from one sample that was sequenced in a study of T cells in Graves' hyperthyroidism and ophthalmopathy. Regions amplified from RNA transcripts were the TCR beta CDR3 regions. With the HTBI primer set, the TCR CDR3 went through a first round of RT-PCR. TCRdb redid the calling of the multiplex PCR reads with MiXCR, one entry per CDR3 protein. The sample gives some 570,000 distinct CDR3 sequences, 14% of which show up once; 7% to 9% is in the top ten. The sequencing sample was made of blood. These receptors were obtained from a woman aged 18-29 years with Graves' ophthalmopathy.

There are many counts of this clonotype. This rearrangement joins TRBV20-1 to TRBJ2-5; TRBD2 agrees at 9 bases. The CDR3 sequence is 16 residues long. Germline CDR1 is DFQATT and CDR2 is SNEGSKA (reference sequence). In DNA, the CDR3 is TGCGCCCCCGCTAGCGGGATATTCGGTCGACAAGAGACCCAGTACTTC. It specifies CAPASGIFGRQETQYF.

This chain connects TRBV9 to TRBJ2-1, with 8 bases identical to TRBD2. Trimming at V came to 5 bases and at J to 0 bases, leaving 1 base not matched to a gene. Germline V gives CDR1 SGDLS, CDR2 YYNGEE. The CDR3 contains 14 residues. CDR3 sequence (DNA): TGTGCCAGCAGTAGCGGGAACTCCTACAATGAGCAGTTCTTC. Its protein product is CASSSGNSYNEQFF.

This clonotype has at least ten counts. The chain carries TRBV28 and TRBJ1-2; D gene ambiguous. Trimming removed 5 bases from V and 4 bases from J, with 17 bases in between. There are 15 residues in the CDR3. CDR1 is MDHEN, CDR2 SYDVKM, per germline. CDR3 loop: CASSPPKNSLYGYTF. CDR3 DNA: TGTGCCAGCAGTCCTCCTAAAAATAGCCTCTATGGCTACACCTTC.

This clonotype has at least ten counts. The CDR3 coding sequence is TGTGCCAGCAGCTCACCCCGGGACAGAAAAGGCTACACCTTC. This encodes CASSSPRDRKGYTF. The chain couples TRBV11-2 to TRBJ1-2; 7 positions agree with TRBD1. Germline V gene lookup returns CDR1 SGHAT and CDR2 FQNNGV. After removal of 4 bases from V and 8 bases from J, the junction contained 10 bases not matched to a gene. The CDR3 is 14 residues long.

This chain joins TRBV4-1 and TRBJ1-2; TRBD1 might be the D (5 bases). V lost 5 bases to trimming and J lost 4 bases, with 23 bases between them. This CDR3 contains 17 residues. In germline, CDR1 is MGHRA, CDR2 YSYEKL. The CDR3 DNA reads as TGCGCCAGCAGCGGGGGTCTCAGAATTCGACGGGCCTATGGCTACACCTTC. Translation gives CASSGGLRIRRAYGYTF.